Each of the 8 T cell receptor beta chains below was sequenced from the same sample in a study of spatial heterogeneity in lung cancer (dated by TCRdb to 2018 to 2020). Library preparation used 5' RACE. Sequencing took place on a NextSeq 500. In-frame beta chains were kept once TCRdb had trimmed the public reads at Q25 with fastp and called clones with MiXCR. Every entry covers one CDR3 protein and lists the most common genes and DNA from its rows. The sample yields some 11,000 distinct CDR3 sequences; around 3.5% were counted once. Of the sample, 52% falls within the top ten clones. The meaning of the sample's time point label: sample taken at primary tumor resection. The source material was PBMCs, sampled at surgery. The origin of the receptors is a female donor with early-stage non-small cell lung cancer.

This clonotype showed up many times. The chain combines TRBV28 with TRBJ1-6, with 9 bases lining up with TRBD1. Germline CDR1 and CDR2: MDHEN and SYDVKM. J was trimmed by 9 bases and V by 5 bases; bases with no gene match: 8. The CDR3 is made up of 15 amino acids. CDR3 in DNA: TGTGCCAGCAGTCAATCCGGGACAGGGCGTTCACCCCTCCACTTT. Translation: CASSQSGTGRSPLHF.

This clonotype was recorded at least ten times. The rearrangement links TRBV20-1 to TRBJ2-7, with TRBD1 identical over 10 bases. The CDR3 is made up of 14 amino acids. Germline loops: CDR1 DFQATT, CDR2 SNEGSKA (reference sequence). With 1 base clipped from V and 5 bases from J, the junction kept 5 bases outside the gene matches. The CDR3 DNA is TGCAGTGCTAGAGGGGACAGGGGAGAAGACGAGCAGTACTTC. Translation: CSARGDRGEDEQYF.

This clonotype is medium-sized. The chain couples TRBV7-6 to TRBJ1-1, with D tentatively TRBD1 (5 bases). The germline V and J ends were trimmed by 1 base and 4 bases, with 13 bases remaining between them. This CDR3 contains 15 residues. CDR1 SGHVS and CDR2 FNYEAQ come from the germline V gene. The CDR3 DNA reads as TGTGCCAGCAGCTTAGTCGCAGGGTCGGGCACTGAAGCTTTCTTT. It specifies CASSLVAGSGTEAFF. The full variable domain, with the rest looked up from reference TRBV7-6 and TRBJ1-1, is GAGVSQSPRYKVTKRGQDVALRCDPISGHVSLYWYRQALGQGPEFLTYFNYEAQQDKSGLPNDRFSAERPEGSISTLTIQRTEQRDSAMYRCASSLVAGSGTEAFFGQGTRLTVV.

The V call is TRBV5-8, the J call TRBJ2-3; unclear D gene. V lost 2 bases to trimming and J lost 4 bases, with 5 bases between them. Germline V gene lookup returns CDR1 SGHTS and CDR2 YDEGEE. This CDR3 region has 12 residues. The CDR3 reads CASSFGPDTQYF. Here the CDR3 DNA reads TGTGCCAGCAGCTTCGGTCCAGATACGCAGTATTTT.

This clonotype was counted ten times or more. The chain joins TRBV6-5 to TRBJ2-2; 12 positions agree with TRBD2. The CDR3 has 16 amino acids. The J segment lost 1 base and the V segment lost 5 bases, leaving 2 bases of the junction unmatched. From germline, CDR1 is MNHEY and CDR2 SVGAGI. CDR3 DNA sequence: TGTGCCAGCAGTCTACTAGCGGGAGGGAACACCGGGGAGCTGTTTTTT. Translating gives CASSLLAGGNTGELFF.

Many counts were recorded for this clonotype. The V and J genes are TRBV5-1 and TRBJ1-1, with TRBD1 matching over 8 bases. The CDR3 runs to 18 residues. Trimming cost V 0 bases and J 1 base; bases outside gene matches: 11. From germline, CDR1 is SGHRS and CDR2 YFSETQ. CDR3 in DNA: TGCGCCAGCAGCTTGGACTTTATTCGGACAGGGCAGAACACTGAAGCTTTCTTT. This encodes CASSLDFIRTGQNTEAFF.

This clonotype was picked up many times. V and J are TRBV6-1 and TRBJ2-4; 9 nucleotides match TRBD1. This CDR3 contains 14 residues. CDR1 MNHNS and CDR2 SASEGT come from the germline V gene. Losses at the gene ends were 1 base for V and 7 bases for J; bases not matched to a gene: 2. CDR3 amino acids: CASSEGDRVNIQYF. The CDR3 bases are TGTGCCAGCAGTGAAGGGGACAGGGTGAACATTCAGTACTTC.

This clonotype was counted many times. The J gene is TRBJ2-1, the V gene TRBV23-1; D could derive from TRBD1 or TRBD2 (5 bases each). TRBV23-1 is reported as an ORF; its role is uncertain. The CDR3 has 16 amino acids. V lost 0 bases and J 5 bases, leaving 14 bases between the germline ends. The CDR3 coding sequence is TGCGCCAGCAGTCAATCGGACTGGGACCAGAACAATGAGCAGTTCTTC. Translation: CASSQSDWDQNNEQFF.